This T cell receptor beta chain emerged from a study of beta chain features in type 1 diabetes. Study findings and constraints: Shorter TCRB CDR3s, moderately but significantly so, were found in Type 1 diabetes patients in all four CD4+ subsets.

Details on this clone: Its antigen is as yet unknown.

CDR1 is LNHNV and CDR2 is YYDKDF in the germline V gene (reference sequence). CDR3 length: 15 amino acids. Trimming removed 3 bases at V and 8 bases at J, with 17 bases between. Every bit of the isolated RNA underwent reverse transcription, so sequencing read expressed TCRB transcripts. Generated by immunoSEQ multiplex PCR, the TCRdb table keeps only in-frame clones and is missing some. The sample includes 140,000 to 150,000 clones, 10% to 15% seen only once; the top ten take around 1.4%. The gene calls are TRBV15 and TRBJ2-1, with D possibly TRBD2 on 5 matching bases. This clonotype was sampled from a young man with type 1 diabetes. Source material: central memory CD4+ T cells from blood. The CDR3 here is CATSSLRVGIDEQFF. CDR3 DNA: TGTGCCACCAGCAGCTTGCGGGTTGGAATCGATGAGCAGTTCTTC.